This record covers a single TCR beta chain. What it binds is unknown. Measured with immunoSEQ multiplex PCR; TCRdb has only the in-frame clones, and not every one. The table includes 150,000 to 200,000 clones, 70% to 90% detected once. These data are taken from a study of cytotoxic CD8 clonotypes in ibrutinib-treated CLL. As for the study in general: Per sample, productive templates averaged approximately 250,000 and productive rearrangements averaged approximately 92,000.

Study-level results: The study found public clonotypes uncommon, contracting or stable on treatment. Patients with sustained remission and those progressing were sampled at differing times.

Germline trimming cut 4 bases from V and 6 bases from J; bases unmatched to any gene: 13. Germline V gene sequence: CDR1 MNHNS, CDR2 SASEGT. There are 16 residues in the CDR3. The source material was PBMCs, sampled at disease progression, from a patient treated with ibrutinib. The chain couples TRBV6-1 to TRBJ1-2, with 8 bases identical to TRBD1. This TCR was sampled from a human donor with chronic lymphocytic leukemia. CDR3 nucleotide sequence: TGTGCCAGCAGTGTGGGCCGGGACAGGATCCAAGATGGCTACACCTTC. Amino acid sequence: CASSVGRDRIQDGYTF.